This T cell receptor beta chain was sequenced in a study of T cell responses to AZD1222 COVID-19 vaccine. The ends were cut back, 0 bases at V and 0 bases at J, with 6 bases in the middle. There are 15 residues in the CDR3. The germline V gene encodes CDR1 LGHNA and CDR2 YNFKEQ. Here immunoSEQ multiplex PCR was the method, and the copy in TCRdb shows in-frame clones only, minus some. The sample includes fewer than 250,000 clones, 90% to 95% of them seen just once. This specimen consisted of peripheral blood, obtained on day 0 of MenACWY control vaccination. The rearrangement uses TRBV4-2 and TRBJ1-3; D ambiguous. This sequence originates from an adult in good health. CDR3 in amino acids: CASSQEFSSGNTIYF. The CDR3 DNA is TGTGCCAGCAGCCAAGAATTCAGCTCTGGAAACACCATATATTTT.